One T cell receptor (beta chain) is described in this entry. Its antigen is currently unknown. This specimen belongs to a study of OX40 agonist ivuxolimab in advanced cancers. Study findings and constraints: Antigens targeted by the expanded peripheral T cells were not determined.

Method: immunoSEQ multiplex PCR; TCRdb's copy keeps in-frame clones and lacks some. Here the sample spans about 51,000 clones, about 80% being singletons. V gave up 3 bases and J gave up 8 bases, with 11 bases separating them. The CDR3 extends over 14 amino acids. Germline loops: CDR1 ENHRY, CDR2 SYGVKD. This chain uses TRBV10-3 with TRBJ1-6; D not resolved. The specimen comprised CD4+ or CD8+ T cells sorted from blood, sampled in a trial of the OX40 agonist ivuxolimab. The sequence derives from an adult with an advanced solid tumor such as melanoma, head and neck, liver or kidney cancer. DNA for the CDR3: TGTGCCATCAGTGAACTGATGATGGATTCACCCCTCCACTTT. Encoded protein: CAISELMMDSPLHF.